A single sample is the source of the 11 T cell receptor beta chains below, sequenced in a study of CD8+CD57+ T cells in acquired aplastic anemia. According to the study, genomic DNA was the template for TCR beta VDJ and CDR3 profiling. Via MiXCR, TCRdb re-called the reads, giving one row per CDR3 protein. Of approximately 98,000 distinct CDR3 sequences in the sample, approximately 49% are singletons; the top ten hold about 32%. The sequenced sample was sorted CD4+, CD8+, or CD8+CD57+ T cells (not recorded which) from PBMCs. The receptors derive from a human donor in good health, serving as a control.

CDR3 sequence reads: CSARAAGQVTDTQYF. The CDR3 DNA follows: TGCAGTGCTAGGGCAGCGGGCCAGGTCACAGATACGCAGTATTTT. V and J are TRBV20-1 and TRBJ2-3; perhaps TRBD2 as D (6 bases). V was trimmed by 3 bases and J by 2 bases, leaving 15 bases between them. The CDR3 consists of 15 residues. CDR1 and CDR2 from the germline V gene are DFQATT and SNEGSKA (reference sequence).

The table lists this clonotype with many counts. The V call is TRBV20-1, the J call TRBJ2-7; no firm D call. The CDR3 runs 13 residues. Germline V gene sequence: CDR1 DFQATT, CDR2 SNEGSKA (reference sequence). V was shortened by 2 bases and J by 1 base, with 9 bases between the two germline ends. The CDR3: CSARPASSYEQYF. Written as DNA, the CDR3 is TGCAGTGCTAGACCCGCTTCTTCCTACGAGCAGTACTTC.

The chain couples TRBV24-1 to TRBJ1-5; D is perhaps TRBD1 (6 bases). Per the germline V gene, CDR1 is KGHDR and CDR2 is SFDVKD. The CDR3 sequence is 17 residues long. V lost 4 bases to trimming and J lost 0 bases, with 15 bases between them. The CDR3 sequence is CATSEDSYPNSNQPQHF. The CDR3 DNA reads TGTGCCACCAGTGAGGACAGCTACCCGAATAGCAATCAGCCCCAGCATTTT.

This clonotype has ten or more counts. The chain uses TRBV2 and TRBJ2-5, with 7 bases that match TRBD1. V trimming: 3 bases; J trimming: 2 bases; junction bases outside the gene matches: 3. The CDR3 has 14 amino acids. Germline V gene lookup returns CDR1 SNHLY and CDR2 FYNNEI. In DNA, the CDR3 is TGTGCCAGCAGTGACGACAGGGCACAAGAGACCCAGTACTTC. This encodes CASSDDRAQETQYF.

The chain carries TRBV15 and TRBJ2-7; maybe TRBD1 (5 bases). Trimming pared 0 bases from V and 7 bases from J, leaving 13 bases between. Germline-derived CDR1 and CDR2 are LNHNV and YYDKDF (reference sequence). This CDR3 has 14 residues. For the CDR3, the DNA is TGTGCCACCAGCAGAGAAAGGGGCAATTTTGAGCAGTACTTC. Encoded protein: CATSRERGNFEQYF. Using reference TRBV15 and TRBJ2-7 for the parts outside the CDR3, the full variable domain is DAMVIQNPRYQVTQFGKPVTLSCSQTLNHNVMYWYQQKSSQAPKLLFHYYDKDFNNEADTPDNFQSRRPNTSFCFLDIRSPGLGDTAMYLCATSRERGNFEQYFGPGTRLTVT.

This chain uses TRBV29-1 with TRBJ2-1; D is perhaps TRBD1 (5 bases). The CDR3 length is 12 residues. The ends were cut back, 3 bases at V and 2 bases at J, with 5 bases in the middle. CDR1 is SQVTM, CDR2 ANQGSEA, per germline. CDR3: CSVDRAYNEQFF. CDR3 bases: TGCAGCGTTGACAGGGCCTACAATGAGCAGTTCTTC.

This clonotype was detected many times. The V gene is TRBV6-2 or TRBV6-3, the J gene TRBJ2-7; D not certain. Trimming stripped 2 bases from V and 6 bases from J, with 5 bases between. The length of the CDR3 is 11 residues. Germline V lookup: CDR1 MNHEY, CDR2 SVGEGT. The CDR3 DNA sequence: TGTGCCAGCAGTTACCCATCCGAGCAGTACTTC. Translation: CASSYPSEQYF.

The sample holds many counts of this clonotype. The V call is TRBV19, the J call TRBJ2-1; 9 positions agree with TRBD1. V shed 3 bases and J 3 bases; nucleotides not matched to a gene: 3. From germline, CDR1 is LNHDA and CDR2 SQIVND (reference sequence). This CDR3 has 15 residues. This CDR3 reads CASSIRTGDYNEQFF. The CDR3 nucleotides read TGTGCCAGTAGTATCCGGACAGGGGACTACAATGAGCAGTTCTTC.

V is TRBV18 and J is TRBJ1-1; possible D gene TRBD1, 5 bases. V lost 1 base and J lost 3, with 18 bases in between. The CDR3 contains 17 residues. The V gene's germline CDR1 is KGHSH and CDR2 LQKENI. The CDR3 DNA reads as TGTGCCAGCTCACCACGGGCCGCAGGGAAAGGGGACACTGAAGCTTTCTTT. Translated: CASSPRAAGKGDTEAFF.

CDR3 in DNA: TGTGCCAGCGAAAGACAGATGAACACTGAAGCTTTCTTT. This codes for CASERQMNTEAFF. The J gene is TRBJ1-1, the V gene TRBV7-9; the D gene is possibly TRBD1 (5 bases). The CDR3 length is 13 residues. Germline lookup yields CDR1 SEHNR and CDR2 FQNEAQ (reference sequence). Trimming left V 8 bases short and J 0 bases short, with 10 bases between.

This clonotype has only a few counts. The J gene is TRBJ2-3, the V gene TRBV18; D gene ambiguous. Germline CDR1 is KGHSH and CDR2 is LQKENI. Trimming cost V 7 bases and J 2 bases, with 10 bases left between them. CDR3 size: 13 residues. This CDR3 reads CASCPTVTDTQYF. The DNA of the CDR3 is TGTGCCAGCTGCCCGACCGTCACAGATACGCAGTATTTT.